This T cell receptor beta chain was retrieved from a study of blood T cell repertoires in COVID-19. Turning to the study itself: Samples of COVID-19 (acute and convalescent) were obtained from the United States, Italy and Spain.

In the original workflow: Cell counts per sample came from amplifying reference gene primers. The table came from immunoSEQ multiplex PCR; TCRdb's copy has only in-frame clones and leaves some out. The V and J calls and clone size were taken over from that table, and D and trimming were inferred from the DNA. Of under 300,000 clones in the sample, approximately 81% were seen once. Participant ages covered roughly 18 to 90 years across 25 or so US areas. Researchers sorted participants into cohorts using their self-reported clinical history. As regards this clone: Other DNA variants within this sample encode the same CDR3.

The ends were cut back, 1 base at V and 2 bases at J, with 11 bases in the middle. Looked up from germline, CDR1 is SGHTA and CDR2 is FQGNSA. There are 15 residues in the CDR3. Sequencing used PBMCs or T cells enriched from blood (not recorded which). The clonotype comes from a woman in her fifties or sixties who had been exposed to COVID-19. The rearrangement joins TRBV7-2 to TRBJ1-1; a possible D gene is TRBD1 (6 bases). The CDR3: CASSLVGGGNTEAFF. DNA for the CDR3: TGTGCCAGCAGCTTAGTTGGGGGGGGCAACACTGAAGCTTTCTTT.